The source of this T cell receptor (beta chain) is a study of PD-1 blockade in mismatch repair-deficient tumors. Whole-study context: Patients had about a dozen mismatch repair-deficient cancer types, all previously treated and progressing. Findings and limits, study-wide: Rapid post-treatment expansion, then contraction, generally preceding radiologic response, marked tumor-resident clones.

Libraries were prepared by immunoSEQ multiplex PCR; TCRdb keeps only in-frame clonotypes and omits some of them. The table has roughly 84,000 clones, roughly 80% seen once. The CDR3 runs to 12 residues. Germline V gene lookup returns CDR1 SNHLY and CDR2 FYNNEI. Trimming stripped 6 bases from V and 4 bases from J, with 6 bases between. Every patient had mismatch repair deficiency by PCR or immunohistochemistry. The TCR-sequenced patients were a few responders to pembrolizumab. Points on this clone: The antigen is not known.

The input for sequencing was peripheral blood, taken 12 weeks after starting pembrolizumab. V is TRBV2 and J is TRBJ1-4; the D gene is possibly TRBD1 (5 bases). The origin of this receptor is an adult with mismatch repair-deficient cancer. Here the CDR3 reads CASRGVNEKLFF. CDR3 sequence (DNA): TGTGCCAGCAGGGGGGTTAATGAAAAACTGTTTTTT. The full variable domain, its missing parts supplied by reference TRBV2 and TRBJ1-4, is EPEVTQTPSHQVTQMGQEVILRCVPISNHLYFYWYRQILGQKVEFLVSFYNNEISEKSEIFDDQFSVERPDGSNFTLKIRSTKLEDSAMYFCASRGVNEKLFFGSGTQLSVL.